The 17 T cell receptor beta chains listed next were all sequenced from one sample in a study of blood T cell repertoires in COVID-19. Only in-frame clones appear in the TCRdb table, and some are missing; sequencing was by immunoSEQ multiplex PCR. The table includes under 350,000 clones, 70% to 90% detected once. Material for sequencing was peripheral blood. The receptors derive from a woman in her 70s with acute or convalescent COVID-19.

The chain joins TRBV3-1 (or the pseudogene TRBV3-2) to TRBJ1-4; no reliable D call. The CDR3 contains 11 residues. Germline CDR1 reads LGHDT; CDR2 reads YNNKEL (reference sequence). V lost 5 bases to trimming and J lost 14 bases, with 12 bases between them. The chain's CDR3 is CASSSRTRLFF. CDR3 nucleotide sequence: TGTGCCAGCAGCTCTCGCACTAGGCTGTTTTTT.

The chain joins TRBV6-5 to TRBJ1-2, with 10 bases aligning to TRBD1. The V gene end was trimmed by 0 bases and the J gene end by 2 bases; junction bases not matched to a gene: 3. Looked up from germline, CDR1 is MNHEY and CDR2 is SVGAGI. The CDR3 runs 16 residues. In DNA, the CDR3 is TGTGCCAGCAGTTACTCGACAGGGGGCCGGAACTATGGCTACACCTTC. Protein sequence: CASSYSTGGRNYGYTF.

This chain connects TRBV11-3 to TRBJ2-3, with a tentative D call TRBD2 (7 bases). This CDR3 is 14 amino acids long. Germline V gives CDR1 SGHNT, CDR2 YENEEA. Trimming removed 8 bases at V and 4 bases at J, with 16 bases between. The CDR3 coding sequence is TGTGCCAGCGCCCGGGGGGCTAGATCAGATACGCAGTATTTT. It translates to CASARGARSDTQYF.

The V call is TRBV2, the J call TRBJ2-7, with D possibly being TRBD1 (6 bases). V shed 4 bases and J shed 7 bases, with 17 bases lying between them. The germline gives CDR1 SNHLY, CDR2 FYNNEI. The CDR3 is made up of 14 amino acids. This chain's CDR3 is CASSGRQDSGEQYF. The CDR3 nucleotides read TGTGCCAGCAGTGGCAGACAGGATTCTGGGGAGCAGTACTTC. The variable domain in full, with the rest retrieved from reference TRBV2 and TRBJ2-7, is EPEVTQTPSHQVTQMGQEVILRCVPISNHLYFYWYRQILGQKVEFLVSFYNNEISEKSEIFDDQFSVERPDGSNFTLKIRSTKLEDSAMYFCASSGRQDSGEQYFGPGTRLTVT.

With respect to this clone: Additional DNA sequences in this sample encode the identical CDR3. Written as DNA, the CDR3 is TGTGCCAGTAGTATAGGACAGAACACTGAAGCTTTCTTT. Amino acid sequence: CASSIGQNTEAFF. The V gene is TRBV19, the J gene TRBJ1-1; unclear D gene. Germline values: CDR1 LNHDA, CDR2 SQIVND (reference sequence). The CDR3 runs to 13 residues. V was trimmed by 1 base and J by 1 base, leaving 4 bases between them.

The chain carries TRBV7-9 and TRBJ2-3; maybe TRBD1 (6 bases). Germline-derived CDR1 and CDR2 are SEHNR and FQNEAQ (reference sequence). The V end was cut by 6 bases, the J end by 2 bases, with 21 bases between. The CDR3 is 17 amino acids. This chain's CDR3 is CASRPRDKELHTDTQYF. The CDR3 DNA sequence: TGTGCCAGCAGGCCCCGGGACAAAGAACTACACACAGATACGCAGTATTTT.

The gene calls are TRBV12-5 and TRBJ2-2, with 11 bases lining up with TRBD1. The CDR3 is 16 amino acids. The V gene end was trimmed by 4 bases and the J gene end by 5 bases; junction bases not matched to a gene: 6. CDR1 and CDR2 (germline): LGHNT, FRNRAP. This chain's CDR3 is CASGSPGTGGTGELFF. DNA for the CDR3: TGTGCTAGTGGTTCTCCCGGGACAGGGGGGACCGGGGAGCTGTTTTTT.

The chain has TRBV18 and TRBJ2-7, with 8 bases matching TRBD1. CDR3 length equals 15 residues. Germline V lookup: CDR1 KGHSH, CDR2 LQKENI. Trimming cost V 2 bases and J 6 bases; bases outside gene matches: 9. In nucleotides, the CDR3 is TGTGCCAGCTCACCAAGGACAGGGTCGGCGGCCGAGCAGTACTTC. It translates to CASSPRTGSAAEQYF.

The genes are TRBV5-1 and TRBJ2-2, with 8 bases fitting TRBD1. V was pared by 0 bases and J by 0 bases, with 4 bases of the junction left unmatched. Germline CDR1 is SGHRS and CDR2 is YFSETQ. The CDR3 length is 17 residues. The CDR3 protein is CASSLATGVANTGELFF. The CDR3 coding sequence is TGCGCCAGCAGCTTGGCGACAGGGGTCGCGAACACCGGGGAGCTGTTTTTT.

Details on this clone: Additional DNA sequences in this sample encode the identical CDR3. This chain links TRBV18 with TRBJ2-5; no clear D. The V gene's germline CDR1 is KGHSH and CDR2 LQKENI. The ends were cut back, 1 base at V and 2 bases at J, with 5 bases in the middle. The CDR3 spans 13 residues. The CDR3 reads CASSPQRQETQYF. For the CDR3, the DNA is TGTGCCAGCTCACCACAGCGTCAAGAGACCCAGTACTTC.

This clone was seen only a few times. The J gene is TRBJ1-1, the V gene TRBV10-3; TRBD1 might be the D (5 bases). The V and J ends lost 6 bases and 1 base respectively, with 9 bases between them. CDR1 is ENHRY, CDR2 SYGVKD, per germline. The CDR3 length is 13 residues. CDR3 residues: CAIRSGENTEAFF. CDR3 in DNA: TGTGCCATCAGATCGGGGGAGAACACTGAAGCTTTCTTT.

J is TRBJ1-1 and V is TRBV6-5, with a possible D match to TRBD1 (5 bases). The CDR3 runs 12 residues. Germline CDR1 reads MNHEY; CDR2 reads SVGAGI. V gave up 5 bases and J gave up 10 bases, with 14 bases separating them. Here the CDR3 DNA reads TGTGCCAGCAGTAACGGGGGGGGGACAGCTTTCTTT. Its translation: CASSNGGGTAFF.

The chain is built from TRBV4-2 and TRBJ1-4; D is possibly TRBD1 (6 bases). Germline assignment: CDR1 LGHNA and CDR2 YNFKEQ. Trimming took off 5 bases at V and 4 bases at J, with 14 bases between the two ends. This CDR3 has 15 residues. In nucleotides, the CDR3 is TGTGCCAGCAGCAAACGACAGGACAATAATGAAAAACTGTTTTTT. Translating gives CASSKRQDNNEKLFF.

CDR3 amino acids: CATSVGRSSRHGFADTQYF. DNA of the CDR3: TGTGCCACCAGTGTGGGTCGGAGCTCTAGGCATGGATTCGCAGATACGCAGTATTTT. The chain recombines TRBV24-1 with TRBJ2-3; no clear D. Trimming shortened V by 5 bases and J by 4 bases, and 27 bases separated the two germline ends. This CDR3 has 19 residues. CDR1 is KGHDR, CDR2 SFDVKD, per germline.

V and J are TRBV6-6 and TRBJ1-5; TRBD1 is a possible D gene (5 bases). The V end was cut by 2 bases, the J end by 0 bases, with 11 bases between. The germline V gene encodes CDR1 MNHNY and CDR2 SVGAGI (reference sequence). The CDR3 spans 16 residues. The CDR3 DNA follows: TGTGCCAGCAGTTACGAGACAGCGTATAGCAATCAGCCCCAGCATTTT. It is translated as CASSYETAYSNQPQHF.

The genes are TRBV6-1 and TRBJ2-3; D may be TRBD2 (5 bases). This CDR3 has 14 residues. Between the trimmed V and J ends, which lost 2 bases and 4 bases, there was a span of 10 bases. Germline V gene lookup returns CDR1 MNHNS and CDR2 SASEGT. The CDR3, as DNA: TGTGCCAGCAGTGAAAGAGGGCCGGCAGATACGCAGTATTTT. Translating gives CASSERGPADTQYF.

This clone was seen just once. This chain joins TRBV19 and TRBJ1-2; maybe TRBD1 (5 bases). This CDR3 spans 13 amino acids. Trimming cost V 8 bases and J 3 bases, with 13 bases left between them. Germline assignment: CDR1 LNHDA and CDR2 SQIVND (reference sequence). CDR3 protein: CASGASTDYGYTF. The CDR3 coding sequence is TGTGCCAGTGGGGCGAGCACCGACTATGGCTACACCTTC.